The table lists the clone carrying this T cell receptor beta chain with many counts. Its antigen is as yet unknown. This sample was taken from a study of T-cell reconstitution after alpha-beta-depleted transplantation in children. Findings and limits, study-wide: It was reported that alpha-beta T cells came from several hundred expanded graft clones (about two months after transplant). The high TCRbeta diversity at day 60 in some patients came from surviving recipient T cells and thymic progenitors. Most T-cell counts and diversity one year after the transplant came from T cells that were newly produced.

For TCRbeta, the library was prepared with unique molecular identifiers. TCRdb redid the calling of the PCR reads with MiXCR, one entry per CDR3 protein. The sample consists of 120,000 to 150,000 distinct CDR3 sequences, more than 8% of them appearing once. The CDR3 covers 17 residues. V lost 4 bases, J lost 10 bases, and 19 bases stayed unmatched. Germline V gives CDR1 SGHTA, CDR2 FQGNSA. The sample in question was PBMCs, mostly from graft donor cells, obtained 180 days after TCRalphabeta/CD19-depleted stem cell transplant. This chain joins TRBV7-2 and TRBJ2-3, with 8 positions matching TRBD2. The clonotype originates from a female patient between 2 and 10 years old who had a stem cell transplant for congenital amegakaryocytic thrombocytopenia, so the T cells may come from the graft donor. The CDR3 sequence is CASSSPGGGAGGRPQYF. The CDR3 bases are TGTGCCAGCAGCTCCCCAGGAGGAGGGGCGGGAGGTCGACCGCAGTATTTT.